The source of this T cell receptor (beta chain) is a study of cytomegalovirus exposure and HLA in healthy donors. Germline CDR1 and CDR2: LGHNA and YNFKEQ. After removal of 5 bases from V and 6 bases from J, the junction contained 10 bases not matched to a gene. This CDR3 has 15 residues. Amplification used 60 Vbeta primers and 13 Jbeta primers. Repertoires were generated with immunoSEQ multiplex PCR, while TCRdb's copy carries only in-frame clones and drops some. The sample lists 170,000 or so clones, roughly 78% seen once, with roughly 13% in the top ten. With respect to this clone: The target antigen is unknown.

Study conclusions and caveats: A reported reduction in N-insertions relative to the roughly 700-donor mean was seen in an Asian-associated ancestry cluster in a later analysis. Prediction of most subjects' HLA-A and HLA-B alleles by TCR beta sequences was reportedly accurate.

This TCR was sampled from a woman in her fifties or sixties in good health and CMV-seropositive. The chain has TRBV4-2 and TRBJ2-1; TRBD1 matches 7 bases. Sequencing input: PBMCs. CDR3 sequence reads: CASSSETGWSNEQFF. The CDR3 DNA reads TGTGCCAGCAGCAGCGAGACAGGGTGGAGCAATGAGCAGTTCTTC.